The entry that follows covers one T cell receptor beta chain sequence. Germline lookup yields CDR1 SGDLS and CDR2 YYNGEE. CDR3 length: 14 amino acids. After removal of 0 bases from V and 3 bases from J, the junction contained 3 bases not matched to a gene. The sample belongs to a study of blood T cell repertoires in COVID-19. In the original processing: Quantification of nucleated cells was approximated via reference gene primer amplification. TCRdb's table, derived via immunoSEQ multiplex PCR, lists solely in-frame clones and lacks some. The V and J calls and clone size are taken from that table; D and trimming were inferred from the DNA. The sample holds under 500,000 clones; roughly nine tenths are singletons and the top ten take under 2%.

The origin of this receptor is a woman aged 18 to 35 with acute COVID-19. This chain links TRBV9 with TRBJ2-7; 7 bases fit TRBD2. The sequenced material came from PBMCs or T cells enriched from blood (not recorded which). The CDR3 bases are TGTGCCAGCAGCGTAGAGCGGGATAGCTACGAGCAGTACTTC. Protein product: CASSVERDSYEQYF.